This is a list of T cell receptor beta chains from one sample in a study of cytomegalovirus exposure and HLA in healthy donors. The method was immunoSEQ multiplex PCR; TCRdb's version includes in-frame clones alone and lacks a portion of them. The sample consists of 150,000 to 160,000 clones, 79% of them appearing once. The source material was PBMCs. Receptor source: a man aged 30-40 years in good health and CMV-seropositive. CDR3s include the opening cysteine and the closing phenylalanine or tryptophan. D genes are given only for firm matches. Only some rows state a clone size, as once, few, many or a class for expanded clones.

TRBD2	TRBV10-3	TRBJ2-1	.	TGTGCCATCAGAAGGACTAGCGGGATAGGCAATGAGCAGTTCTTC	CAIRRTSGIGNEQFF
.	TRBV28	TRBJ2-7	few	TGTGCCAGCAGTGGGAGTCGTGTTAGGCTGGAGTACTTC	CASSGSRVRLEYF
.	TRBV6-5	TRBJ1-2	.	TGTGCCAGCACGGGGGGGCCTCTAGGCTATGGCTACACCTTC	CASTGGPLGYGYTF
TRBD1	TRBV13	TRBJ2-1	.	TGTGCCAGCAGCTTACCCCGGACAGGGCAGTTCTTC	CASSLPRTGQFF
.	TRBV27	TRBJ2-3	.	TGTGCCAGCACCCCATTTGTGGCGGGGTACACAGATACGCAGTATTTT	CASTPFVAGYTDTQYF
TRBD1	TRBV27	TRBJ2-3	few	TGTGCCAGCAGTTTCGGAACAGGGGGCGCGACAGATACGCAGTATTTT	CASSFGTGGATDTQYF
TRBD1	TRBV5-4	TRBJ2-5	few	TGTGCCAGCAGCCCTCCCGGGACAGGGGGCCAAGAGACCCAGTACTTC	CASSPPGTGGQETQYF
TRBD1	TRBV27	TRBJ1-3	few	TGTGCCAGCAGGGGCCCCGGGACAGGGGCTGGAAACACCATATATTTT	CASRGPGTGAGNTIYF
.	TRBV7-3	TRBJ2-5	.	TGTGCCAGCAGCTTAGGTGCGGGGCAAGAGACCCAGTACTTC	CASSLGAGQETQYF
TRBD1	TRBV7-9	TRBJ2-4	.	TGTGCCAGCAGCGCCCGGGACAGCAACATTCAGTACTTC	CASSARDSNIQYF
TRBD2	TRBV4-2	TRBJ2-3	.	TGTGCCAGCAGCTCAGGACTAGCGGGAGCTGCAGATACGCAGTATTTT	CASSSGLAGAADTQYF
TRBD1	TRBV6-5	TRBJ1-2	.	TGTGCCAGCAGTGGATTAGGGACAGCTAACTATGGCTACACCTTC	CASSGLGTANYGYTF
.	TRBV6-4	TRBJ1-2	.	TGTGCCAGCCCGAGCTCCGGGAAAGATTATGGCTACACCTTC	CASPSSGKDYGYTF
.	TRBV2	TRBJ1-2	.	TGTGCCAGCAGTACTCCGGGACATCAACCCTCAGCTAACTATGGCTACACCTTC	CASSTPGHQPSANYGYTF
.	TRBV7-3	TRBJ2-5	.	TGTGCCAGCAGCTTAAGGGCCCAAGAGACCCAGTACTTC	CASSLRAQETQYF
.	TRBV23-1	TRBJ2-7	.	TGCGCCAGCAGTCAATTCCGACTTCAGAGCTCCTACGAGCAGTACTTC	CASSQFRLQSSYEQYF
TRBD2	TRBV7-2	TRBJ2-1	once	TGTGCCAGCAGCGTGGGGACTAGGTACAATGAGCAGTTCTTC	CASSVGTRYNEQFF
.	TRBV7-9	TRBJ2-1	.	TGTGCCAGCAGCACCCGCGGTGAGCAGTTCTTC	CASSTRGEQFF
.	TRBV30	TRBJ1-2	once	TGTGCCCTAGACGCCTATGGCTACACCTTC	CALDAYGYTF
.	TRBV11-2	TRBJ2-7	few	TGTGCCAGCAGTCGTTTAGGACAGATCTACGAGCAGTACTTC	CASSRLGQIYEQYF
TRBD1	TRBV19	TRBJ1-2	.	TGTGCCAGTATCTCCCAGGGGGAAAACTATGGCTACACCTTC	CASISQGENYGYTF
TRBD1	TRBV10-3	TRBJ2-1	once	TGTGCCATCAGTGAGTATACAGGGGACAATGAGCAGTTCTTC	CAISEYTGDNEQFF